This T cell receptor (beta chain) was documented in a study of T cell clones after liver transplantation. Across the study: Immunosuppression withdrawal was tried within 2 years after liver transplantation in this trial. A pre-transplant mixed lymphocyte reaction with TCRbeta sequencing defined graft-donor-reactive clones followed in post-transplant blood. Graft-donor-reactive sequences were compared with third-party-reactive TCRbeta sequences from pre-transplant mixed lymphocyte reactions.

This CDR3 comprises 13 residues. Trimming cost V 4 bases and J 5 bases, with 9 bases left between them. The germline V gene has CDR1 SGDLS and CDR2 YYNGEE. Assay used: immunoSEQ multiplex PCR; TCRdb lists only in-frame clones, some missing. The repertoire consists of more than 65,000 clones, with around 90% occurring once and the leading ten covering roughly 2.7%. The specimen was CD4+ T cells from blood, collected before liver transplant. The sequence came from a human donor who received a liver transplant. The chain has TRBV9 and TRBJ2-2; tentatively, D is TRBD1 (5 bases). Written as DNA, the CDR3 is TGTGCCAGCAGCATTACAGGTACCGGGGAGCTGTTTTTT. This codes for CASSITGTGELFF.